One T cell receptor beta chain is described in this entry. CDR3 size: 14 residues. Germline CDR1 SGHAT, CDR2 FQNNGV. V was clipped by 1 base and J by 1 base, with 7 bases between them. This entry is derived from a study of blood T cell repertoires in COVID-19. TCRdb keeps only in-frame clones here, not all; method: immunoSEQ multiplex PCR. The sample lists some 150,000 clones, approximately 85% occurring once. V and J are TRBV11-2 and TRBJ1-2; D possibly corresponds to TRBD1 (5 bases). Source material: peripheral blood. The sequence was obtained from a woman aged 55-69 years with COVID-19, enrolled during active disease. In DNA form, the CDR3 reads TGTGCCAGCAGCTTAGGGGGGGGTAACTATGGCTACACCTTC. It yields the protein CASSLGGGNYGYTF.